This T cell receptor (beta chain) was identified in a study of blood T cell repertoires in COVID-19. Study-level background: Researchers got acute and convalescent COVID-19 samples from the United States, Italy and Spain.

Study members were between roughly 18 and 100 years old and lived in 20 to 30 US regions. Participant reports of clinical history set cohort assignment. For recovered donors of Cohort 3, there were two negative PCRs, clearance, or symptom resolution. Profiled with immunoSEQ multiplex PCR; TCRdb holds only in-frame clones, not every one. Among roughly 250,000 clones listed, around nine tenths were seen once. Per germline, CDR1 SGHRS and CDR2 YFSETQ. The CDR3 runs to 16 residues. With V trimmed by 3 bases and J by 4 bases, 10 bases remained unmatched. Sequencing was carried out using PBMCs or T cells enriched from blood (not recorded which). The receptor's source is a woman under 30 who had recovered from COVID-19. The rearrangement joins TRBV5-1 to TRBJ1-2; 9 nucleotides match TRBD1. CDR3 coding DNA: TGCGCCAGCAGCTGGACCGGGACAGGGCGGTTCTATGGCTACACCTTC. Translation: CASSWTGTGRFYGYTF.